This T cell receptor beta chain was identified during a study of cytomegalovirus exposure and HLA in healthy donors. PCR primers comprised 60 Vbeta and 13 Jbeta primers. The assay was immunoSEQ multiplex PCR, and TCRdb's table has in-frame clones only and misses some. This sample has 150,000 to 200,000 clones, with more than 75% found just once. The TCR originated in a woman aged 25 to 39 in good health and CMV-seropositive. Sequences were obtained from PBMCs.

The CDR3 reads CASSGRLGTTEAFF. The CDR3 DNA reads TGTGCCAGCAGTGGCCGACTAGGGACCACTGAAGCTTTCTTT. The rearrangement links TRBV6-1 to TRBJ1-1; perhaps TRBD1 as D (5 bases). This CDR3 contains 14 residues. The V and J ends lost 4 bases and 4 bases respectively, with 13 bases between them. Germline CDR1 and CDR2: MNHNS and SASEGT.